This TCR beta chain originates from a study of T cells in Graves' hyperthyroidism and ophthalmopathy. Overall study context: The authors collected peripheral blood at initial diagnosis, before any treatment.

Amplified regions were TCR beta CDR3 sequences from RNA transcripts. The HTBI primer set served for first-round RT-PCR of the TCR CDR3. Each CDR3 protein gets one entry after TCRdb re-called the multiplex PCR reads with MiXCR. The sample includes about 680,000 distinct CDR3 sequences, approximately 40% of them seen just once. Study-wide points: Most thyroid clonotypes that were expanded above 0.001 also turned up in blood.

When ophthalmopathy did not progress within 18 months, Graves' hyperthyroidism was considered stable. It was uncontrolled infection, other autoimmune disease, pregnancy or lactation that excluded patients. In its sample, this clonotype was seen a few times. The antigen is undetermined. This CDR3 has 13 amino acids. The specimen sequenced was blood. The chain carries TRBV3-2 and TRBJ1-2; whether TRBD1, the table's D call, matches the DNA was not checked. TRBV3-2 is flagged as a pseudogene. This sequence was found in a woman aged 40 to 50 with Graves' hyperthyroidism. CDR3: CASSQAGNYGYTF. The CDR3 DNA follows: TGTGCCAGCAGCCAAGCGGGCAACTATGGCTACACCTTC.